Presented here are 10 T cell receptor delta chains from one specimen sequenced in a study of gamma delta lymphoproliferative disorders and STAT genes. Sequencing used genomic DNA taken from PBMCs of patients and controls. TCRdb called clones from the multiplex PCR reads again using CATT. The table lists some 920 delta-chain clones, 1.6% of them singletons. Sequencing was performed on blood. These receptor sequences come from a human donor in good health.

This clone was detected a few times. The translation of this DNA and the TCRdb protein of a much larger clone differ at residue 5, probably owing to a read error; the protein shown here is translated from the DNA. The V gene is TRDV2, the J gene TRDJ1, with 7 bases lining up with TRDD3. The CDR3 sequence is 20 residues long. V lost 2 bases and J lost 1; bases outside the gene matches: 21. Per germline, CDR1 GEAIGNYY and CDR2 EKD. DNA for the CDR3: TGTGCCTGTGACATGTCGGGCCTGGGGGCAAAGGATACCTTCACCGATAAACTCATCTTT. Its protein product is CACDMSGLGAKDTFTDKLIF.

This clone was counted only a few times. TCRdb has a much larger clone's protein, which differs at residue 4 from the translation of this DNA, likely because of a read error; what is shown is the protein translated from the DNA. CDR3 protein: CALEGYWGVTDKLIF. The CDR3 region has the DNA TGTGCTCTTGAGGGGTACTGGGGTGTCACCGATAAACTCATCTTT. This chain uses TRDV1 with TRDJ1; 7 bases match TRDD3. The germline V gene encodes CDR1 TSWWSYY and CDR2 QGS. With V trimmed by 7 bases and J by 1 base, 9 bases remained unmatched. This CDR3 has 15 residues.

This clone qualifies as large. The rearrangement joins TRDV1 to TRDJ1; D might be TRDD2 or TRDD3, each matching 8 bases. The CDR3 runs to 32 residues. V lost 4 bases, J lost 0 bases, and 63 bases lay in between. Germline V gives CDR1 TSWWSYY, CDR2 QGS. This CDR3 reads CALGGDPLDLPTNVLGGSGQLRLRMYTDKLIF. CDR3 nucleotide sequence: TGTGCTCTTGGGGGCGACCCCCTCGATCTTCCTACTAACGTACTGGGGGGGTCCGGGCAACTCCGTTTGAGAATGTACACCGATAAACTCATCTTT.

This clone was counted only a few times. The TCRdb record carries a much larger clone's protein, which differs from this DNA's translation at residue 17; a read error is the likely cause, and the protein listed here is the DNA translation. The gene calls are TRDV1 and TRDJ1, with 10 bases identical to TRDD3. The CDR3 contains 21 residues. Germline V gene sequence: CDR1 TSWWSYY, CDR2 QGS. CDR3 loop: CALGNTQGAGGYKTWTVKLIF. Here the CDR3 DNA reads TGTGCTCTTGGGAACACACAGGGGGCTGGGGGATATAAAACGTGGACCGTTAAACTCATCTTT.

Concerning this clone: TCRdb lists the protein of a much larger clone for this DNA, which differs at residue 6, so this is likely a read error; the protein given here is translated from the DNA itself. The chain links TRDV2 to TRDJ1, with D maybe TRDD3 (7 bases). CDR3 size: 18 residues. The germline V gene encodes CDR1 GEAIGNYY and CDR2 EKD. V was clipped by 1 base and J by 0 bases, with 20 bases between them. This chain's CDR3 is CACDTLFLGGIDTDKLIF. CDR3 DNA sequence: TGTGCCTGTGACACTCTCTTCCTTGGGGGGATTGACACCGATAAACTCATCTTT.

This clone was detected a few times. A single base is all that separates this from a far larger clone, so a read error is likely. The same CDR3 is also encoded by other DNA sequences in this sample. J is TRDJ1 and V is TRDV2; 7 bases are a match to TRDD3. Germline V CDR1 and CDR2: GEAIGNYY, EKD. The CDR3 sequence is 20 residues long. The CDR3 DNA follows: TGTGCCTGTGACACGTCGGGCCTGGGGGCAAAGGATACCTTCACCGACAAACTCATCTTT. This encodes CACDTSGLGAKDTFTDKLIF.

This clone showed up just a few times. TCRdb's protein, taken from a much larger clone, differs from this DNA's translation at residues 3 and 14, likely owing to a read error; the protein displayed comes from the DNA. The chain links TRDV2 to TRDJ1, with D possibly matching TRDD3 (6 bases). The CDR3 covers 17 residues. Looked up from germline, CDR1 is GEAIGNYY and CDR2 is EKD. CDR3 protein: CAYDPVEGEGDTDRLIF. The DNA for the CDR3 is TGTGCCTATGACCCAGTCGAGGGAGAGGGGGACACCGATAGACTCATCTTT.

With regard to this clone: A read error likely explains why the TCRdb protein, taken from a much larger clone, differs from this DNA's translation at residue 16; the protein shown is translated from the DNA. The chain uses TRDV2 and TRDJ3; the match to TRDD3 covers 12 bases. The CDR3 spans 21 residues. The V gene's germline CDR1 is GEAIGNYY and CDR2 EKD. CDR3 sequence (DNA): TGTGCCTGTGACAAGGGCTGGGGGATACGCGAGTCCACCTGGGACGCCCGACAGATGTTTTTC. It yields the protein CACDKGWGIRESTWDARQMFF.

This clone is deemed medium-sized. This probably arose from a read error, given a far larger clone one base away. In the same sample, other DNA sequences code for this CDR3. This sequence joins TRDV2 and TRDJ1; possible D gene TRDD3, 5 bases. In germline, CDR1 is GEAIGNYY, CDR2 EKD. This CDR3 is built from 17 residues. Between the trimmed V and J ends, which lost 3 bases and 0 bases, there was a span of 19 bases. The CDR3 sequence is CACDPVEGEGDTDKLIF. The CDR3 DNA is TGTGCCTGTGACCCAGTTGAGGGAGAGGGGGACACCGATAAACTCATCTTT.

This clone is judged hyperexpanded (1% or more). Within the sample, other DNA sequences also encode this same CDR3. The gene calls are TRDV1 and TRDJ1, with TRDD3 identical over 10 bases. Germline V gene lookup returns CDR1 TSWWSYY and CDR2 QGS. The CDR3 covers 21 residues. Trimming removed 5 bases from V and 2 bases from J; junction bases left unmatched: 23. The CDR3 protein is CALGNTQGAGGYKTWTDKLIF. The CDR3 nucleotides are TGTGCTCTTGGGAACACACAGGGGGCTGGGGGATATAAAACGTGGACCGATAAACTCATCTTT.